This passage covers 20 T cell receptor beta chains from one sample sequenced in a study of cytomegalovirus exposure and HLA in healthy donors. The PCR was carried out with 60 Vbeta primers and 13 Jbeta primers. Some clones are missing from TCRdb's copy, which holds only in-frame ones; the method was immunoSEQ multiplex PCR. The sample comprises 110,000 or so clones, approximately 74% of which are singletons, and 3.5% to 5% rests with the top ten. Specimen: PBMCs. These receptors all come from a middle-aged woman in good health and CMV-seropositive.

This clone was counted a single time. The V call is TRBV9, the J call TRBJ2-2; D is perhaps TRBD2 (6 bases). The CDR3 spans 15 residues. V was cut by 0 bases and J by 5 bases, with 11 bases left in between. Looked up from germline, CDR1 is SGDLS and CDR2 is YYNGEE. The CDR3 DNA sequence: TGTGCCAGCAGCGTAGGGAGGGAGAGGACCGGGGAGCTGTTTTTT. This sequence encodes CASSVGRERTGELFF.

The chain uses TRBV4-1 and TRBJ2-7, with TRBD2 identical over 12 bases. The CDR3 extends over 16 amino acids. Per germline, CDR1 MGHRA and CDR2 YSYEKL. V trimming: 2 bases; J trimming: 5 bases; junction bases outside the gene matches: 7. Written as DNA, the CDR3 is TGCGCCAGCAGCCAACCGACTAGCGGGAGTTGGCACGAGCAGTACTTC. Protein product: CASSQPTSGSWHEQYF.

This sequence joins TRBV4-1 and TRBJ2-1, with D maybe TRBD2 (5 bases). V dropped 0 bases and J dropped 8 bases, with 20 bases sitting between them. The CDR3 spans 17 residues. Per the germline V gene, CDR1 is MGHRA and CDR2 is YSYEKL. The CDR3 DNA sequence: TGCGCCAGCAGCCAAGATCCGGGGATTCCTCCGCTAGATGAGCAGTTCTTC. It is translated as CASSQDPGIPPLDEQFF.

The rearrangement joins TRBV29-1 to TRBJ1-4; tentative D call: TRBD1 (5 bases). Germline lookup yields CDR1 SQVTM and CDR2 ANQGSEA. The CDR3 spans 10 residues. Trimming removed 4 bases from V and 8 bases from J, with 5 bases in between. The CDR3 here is CSVGTEKLFF. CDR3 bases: TGCAGCGTTGGGACAGAAAAACTGTTTTTT.

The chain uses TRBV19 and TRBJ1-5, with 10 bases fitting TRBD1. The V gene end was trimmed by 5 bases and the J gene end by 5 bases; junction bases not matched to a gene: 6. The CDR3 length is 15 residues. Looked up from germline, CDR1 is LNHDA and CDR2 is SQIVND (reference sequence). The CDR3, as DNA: TGTGCCAGTAGTGCGGGACAGGGGTTGCATCAGCCCCAGCATTTT. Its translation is CASSAGQGLHQPQHF. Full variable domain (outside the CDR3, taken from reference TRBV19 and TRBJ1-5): DGGITQSPKYLFRKEGQNVTLSCEQNLNHDAMYWYRQDPGQGLRLIYYSQIVNDFQKGDIAEGYSVSREKKESFPLTVTSAQKNPTAFYLCASSAGQGLHQPQHFGDGTRLSIL.

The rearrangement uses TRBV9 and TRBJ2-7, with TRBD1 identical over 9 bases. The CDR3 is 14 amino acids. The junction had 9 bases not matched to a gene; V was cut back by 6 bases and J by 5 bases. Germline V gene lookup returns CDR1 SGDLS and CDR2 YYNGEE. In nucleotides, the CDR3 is TGTGCCAGCACCCCCACACAGGGGGCCCACGAGCAGTACTTC. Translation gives CASTPTQGAHEQYF.

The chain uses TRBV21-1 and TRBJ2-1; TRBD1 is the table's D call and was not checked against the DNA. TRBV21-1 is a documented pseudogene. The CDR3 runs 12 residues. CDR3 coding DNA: TGTGCCAGCAGCAAAGAGGGGGGACAGAAGGTCTTC. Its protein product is CASSKEGGQKVF.

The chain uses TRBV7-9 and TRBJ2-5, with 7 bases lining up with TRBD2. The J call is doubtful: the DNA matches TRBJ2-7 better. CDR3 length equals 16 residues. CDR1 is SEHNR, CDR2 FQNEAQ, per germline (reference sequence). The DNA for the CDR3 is TGTGCCAGCAGCCCAATAGGGAGGGCAGGGTTATACGAGCAGTACTTC. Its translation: CASSPIGRAGLYEQYF.

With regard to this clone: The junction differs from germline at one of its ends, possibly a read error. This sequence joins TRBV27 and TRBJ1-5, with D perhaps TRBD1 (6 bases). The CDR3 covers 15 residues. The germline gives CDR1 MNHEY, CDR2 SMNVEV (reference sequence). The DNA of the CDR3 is TGTGCCAGCAGTTTATGGGGGGGGGCCCCCCAGCGCCAGCATTTT. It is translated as CASSLWGGAPQRQHF.

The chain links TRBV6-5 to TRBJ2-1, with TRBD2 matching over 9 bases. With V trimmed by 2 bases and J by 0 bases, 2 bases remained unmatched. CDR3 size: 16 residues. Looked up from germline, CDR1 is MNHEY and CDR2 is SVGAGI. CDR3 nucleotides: TGTGCCAGCAGTTACGCGCGGGGGGGCTCCTACAATGAGCAGTTCTTC. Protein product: CASSYARGGSYNEQFF.

CDR3 DNA: TGCGCCAGCAGCCAACTAAGAGCGGGAGGGGCCTACGAGCAGTACTTC. Translated: CASSQLRAGGAYEQYF. The V gene is TRBV4-1, the J gene TRBJ2-7; 10 bases are a match to TRBD2. The CDR3 has 16 residues. V shed 2 bases and J 2 bases; nucleotides not matched to a gene: 6. Germline CDR1 and CDR2: MGHRA and YSYEKL.

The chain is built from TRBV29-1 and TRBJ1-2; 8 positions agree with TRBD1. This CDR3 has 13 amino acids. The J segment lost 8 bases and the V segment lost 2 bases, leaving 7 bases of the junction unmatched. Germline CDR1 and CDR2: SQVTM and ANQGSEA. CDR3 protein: CSVELRGQGGYTF. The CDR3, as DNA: TGCAGCGTTGAACTCAGGGGGCAGGGCGGCTACACCTTC.

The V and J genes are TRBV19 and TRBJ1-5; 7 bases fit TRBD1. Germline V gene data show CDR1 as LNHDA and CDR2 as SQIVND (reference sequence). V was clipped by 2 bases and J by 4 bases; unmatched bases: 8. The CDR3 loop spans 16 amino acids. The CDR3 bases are TGTGCCAGTAGTATAAAGAGCCGGGACAGTAATCAGCCCCAGCATTTT. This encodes CASSIKSRDSNQPQHF.

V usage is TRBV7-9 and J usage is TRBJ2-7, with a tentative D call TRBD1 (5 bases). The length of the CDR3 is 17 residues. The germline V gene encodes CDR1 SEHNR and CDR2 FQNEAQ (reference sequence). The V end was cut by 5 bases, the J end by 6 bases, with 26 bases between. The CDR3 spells CASSRPGWGLSMGEQYF. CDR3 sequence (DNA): TGTGCCAGCAGCCGCCCTGGGTGGGGCTTATCCATGGGCGAGCAGTACTTC.

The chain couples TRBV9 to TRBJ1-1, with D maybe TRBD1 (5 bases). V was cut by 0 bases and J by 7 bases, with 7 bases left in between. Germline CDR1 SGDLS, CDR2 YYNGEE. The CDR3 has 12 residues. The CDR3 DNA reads TGTGCCAGCAGCGTAGTGGGGGGTGAAGCTTTCTTT. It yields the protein CASSVVGGEAFF.

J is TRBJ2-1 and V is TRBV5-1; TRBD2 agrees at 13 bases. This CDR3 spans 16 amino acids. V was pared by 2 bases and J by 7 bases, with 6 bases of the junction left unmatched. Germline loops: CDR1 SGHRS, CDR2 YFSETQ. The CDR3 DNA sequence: TGCGCCAGCAGCTTAACTAGCGGGAGGGCCCGGAATGAGCAGTTCTTC. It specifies CASSLTSGRARNEQFF.

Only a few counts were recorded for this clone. CDR3 residues: CASTQLAGGYNEQFF. DNA for the CDR3: TGTGCCAGCACCCAACTAGCGGGAGGCTACAATGAGCAGTTCTTC. The chain links TRBV7-3 to TRBJ2-1; 12 nucleotides line up with TRBD2. The CDR3 has 15 residues. J was trimmed by 3 bases and V by 7 bases; bases with no gene match: 4. CDR1 and CDR2 (germline): SGHTA, FQGTGA. The variable domain in full, completed from reference TRBV7-3 and TRBJ2-1, reads GAGVSQTPSNKVTEKGKYVELRCDPISGHTALYWYRQSLGQGPEFLIYFQGTGAADDSGLPNDRFFAVRPEGSVSTLKIQRTERGDSAVYLCASTQLAGGYNEQFFGPGTRLTVL.

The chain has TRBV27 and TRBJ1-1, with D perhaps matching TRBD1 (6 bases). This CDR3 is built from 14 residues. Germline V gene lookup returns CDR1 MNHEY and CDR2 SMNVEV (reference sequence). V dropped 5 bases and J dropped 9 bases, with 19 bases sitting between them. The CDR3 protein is CASSPHRDNLKAFF. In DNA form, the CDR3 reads TGTGCCAGCAGTCCGCACCGGGACAATCTAAAAGCTTTCTTT.

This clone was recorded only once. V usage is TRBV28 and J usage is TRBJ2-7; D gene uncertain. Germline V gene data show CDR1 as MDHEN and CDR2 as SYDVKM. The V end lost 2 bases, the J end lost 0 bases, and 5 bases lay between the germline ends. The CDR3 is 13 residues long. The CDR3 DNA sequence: TGTGCCAGCAGTTTAACATCCTCCTACGAGCAGTACTTC. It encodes CASSLTSSYEQYF.

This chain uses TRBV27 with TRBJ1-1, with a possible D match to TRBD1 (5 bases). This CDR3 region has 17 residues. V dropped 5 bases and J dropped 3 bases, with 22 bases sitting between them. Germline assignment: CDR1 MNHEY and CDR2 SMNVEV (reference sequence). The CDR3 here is CASSTLRGSEGYTEAFF. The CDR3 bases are TGTGCCAGCAGTACTCTGCGGGGGAGTGAGGGTTACACTGAAGCTTTCTTT.